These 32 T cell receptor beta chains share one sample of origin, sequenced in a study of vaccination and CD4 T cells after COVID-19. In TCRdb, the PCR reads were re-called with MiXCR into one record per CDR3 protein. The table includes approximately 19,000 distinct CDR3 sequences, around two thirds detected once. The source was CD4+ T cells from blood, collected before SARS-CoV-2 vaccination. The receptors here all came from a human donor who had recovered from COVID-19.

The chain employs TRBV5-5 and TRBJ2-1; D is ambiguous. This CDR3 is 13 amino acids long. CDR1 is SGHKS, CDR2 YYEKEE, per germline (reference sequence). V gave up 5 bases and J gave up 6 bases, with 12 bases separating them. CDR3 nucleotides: TGTGCCAGCAGTGCGACCATGGTCAATGAGCAGTTCTTC. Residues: CASSATMVNEQFF.

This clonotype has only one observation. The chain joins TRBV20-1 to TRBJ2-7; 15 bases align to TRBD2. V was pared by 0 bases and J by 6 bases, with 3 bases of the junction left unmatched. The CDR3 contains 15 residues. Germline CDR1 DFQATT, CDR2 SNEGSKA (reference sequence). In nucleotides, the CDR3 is TGCAGTGCTAGAGATCGGACTAGCGGGAGGGTCGAGCAGTACTTC. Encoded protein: CSARDRTSGRVEQYF.

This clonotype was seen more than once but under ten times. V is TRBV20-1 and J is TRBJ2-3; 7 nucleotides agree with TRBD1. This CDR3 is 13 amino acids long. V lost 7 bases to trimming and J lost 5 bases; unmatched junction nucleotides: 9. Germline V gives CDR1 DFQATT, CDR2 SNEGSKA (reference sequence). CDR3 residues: CSVSADRRDTQYF. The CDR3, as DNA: TGCAGTGTCTCGGCGGACAGGCGAGATACGCAGTATTTT.

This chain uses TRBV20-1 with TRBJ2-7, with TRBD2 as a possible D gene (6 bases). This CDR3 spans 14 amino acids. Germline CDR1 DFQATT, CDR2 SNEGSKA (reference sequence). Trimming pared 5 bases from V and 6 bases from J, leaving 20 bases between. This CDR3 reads CSAVWRVSPPEQYF. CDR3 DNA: TGCAGTGCTGTATGGAGGGTATCACCTCCCGAGCAGTACTTC.

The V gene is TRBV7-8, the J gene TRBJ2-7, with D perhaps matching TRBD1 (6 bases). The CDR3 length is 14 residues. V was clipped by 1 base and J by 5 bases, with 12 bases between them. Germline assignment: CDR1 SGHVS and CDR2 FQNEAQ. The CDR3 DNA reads TGTGCCAGCAGCTTAGACAGGGTGAAAGACGAGCAGTACTTC. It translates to CASSLDRVKDEQYF.

The CDR3 spells CASSRGLAGSTYEQYF. CDR3 DNA: TGTGCCAGCAGTCGAGGACTAGCGGGATCAACCTACGAGCAGTACTTC. The genes are TRBV6-1 and TRBJ2-7; 12 nucleotides match TRBD2. There are 16 residues in the CDR3. The germline gives CDR1 MNHNS, CDR2 SASEGT. V lost 5 bases and J lost 2; bases outside the gene matches: 7.

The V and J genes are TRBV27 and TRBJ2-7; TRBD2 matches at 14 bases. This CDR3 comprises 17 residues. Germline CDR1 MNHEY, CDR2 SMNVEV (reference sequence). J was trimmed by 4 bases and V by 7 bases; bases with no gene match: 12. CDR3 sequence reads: CASTGSRLAGGRYEQYF. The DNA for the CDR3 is TGTGCCAGCACCGGATCCAGACTAGCGGGAGGGAGGTACGAGCAGTACTTC.

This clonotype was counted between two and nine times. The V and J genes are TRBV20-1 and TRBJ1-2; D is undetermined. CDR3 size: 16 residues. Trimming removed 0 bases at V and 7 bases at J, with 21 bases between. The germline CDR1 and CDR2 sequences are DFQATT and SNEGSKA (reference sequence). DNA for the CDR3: TGCAGTGCTAGAGATCTGCTCGGATCGGGTTGGAGTGGCTACACCTTC. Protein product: CSARDLLGSGWSGYTF.

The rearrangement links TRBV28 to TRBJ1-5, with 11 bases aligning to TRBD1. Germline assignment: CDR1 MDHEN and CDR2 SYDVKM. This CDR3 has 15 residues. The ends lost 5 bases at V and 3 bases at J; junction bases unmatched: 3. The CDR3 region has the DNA TGTGCCAGCAGTCGGACAGGGGGCTACAATCAGCCCCAGCATTTT. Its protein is CASSRTGGYNQPQHF.

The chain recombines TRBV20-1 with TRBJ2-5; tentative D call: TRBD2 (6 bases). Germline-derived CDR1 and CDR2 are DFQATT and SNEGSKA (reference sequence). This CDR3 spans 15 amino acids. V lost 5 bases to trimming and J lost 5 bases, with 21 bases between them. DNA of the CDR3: TGCAGTGCTCCCCTAACTAGCTCGTGGTCGGAGACCCAGTACTTC. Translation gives CSAPLTSSWSETQYF.

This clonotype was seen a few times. DNA of the CDR3: TGCAGTGCTAGGTCAATGGTGGGACAGGGGAATAGCAATCAGCCCCAGCATTTT. This codes for CSARSMVGQGNSNQPQHF. V gene TRBV20-1 combines with J gene TRBJ1-5; 10 bases are shared with TRBD1. The CDR3 length is 18 residues. Trimming removed 3 bases from V and 0 bases from J; junction bases left unmatched: 11. Germline V gives CDR1 DFQATT, CDR2 SNEGSKA (reference sequence).

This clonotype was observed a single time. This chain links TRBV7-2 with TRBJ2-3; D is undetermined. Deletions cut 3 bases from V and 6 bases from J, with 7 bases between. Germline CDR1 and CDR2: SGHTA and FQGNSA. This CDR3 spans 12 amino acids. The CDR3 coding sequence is TGTGCCAGCAGCTTTGCCCCGGATACGCAGTATTTT. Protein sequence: CASSFAPDTQYF.

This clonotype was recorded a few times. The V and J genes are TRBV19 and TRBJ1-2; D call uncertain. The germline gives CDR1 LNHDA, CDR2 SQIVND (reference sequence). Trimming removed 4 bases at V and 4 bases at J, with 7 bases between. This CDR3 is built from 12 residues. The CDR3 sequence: CASSKARYGYTF. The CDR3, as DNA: TGTGCCAGTAGTAAAGCCCGCTATGGCTACACCTTC.

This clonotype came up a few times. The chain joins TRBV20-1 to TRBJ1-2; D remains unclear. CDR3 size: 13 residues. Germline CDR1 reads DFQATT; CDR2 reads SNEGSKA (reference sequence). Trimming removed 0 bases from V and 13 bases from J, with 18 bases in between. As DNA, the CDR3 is TGCAGTGCTAGAGATCCTGAGCCAGGTCTCTTCACCTTC. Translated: CSARDPEPGLFTF.

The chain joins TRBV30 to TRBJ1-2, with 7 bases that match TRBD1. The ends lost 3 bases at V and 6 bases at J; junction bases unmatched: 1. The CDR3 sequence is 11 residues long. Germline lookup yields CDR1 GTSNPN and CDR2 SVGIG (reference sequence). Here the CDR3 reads CAWRQGDGYTF. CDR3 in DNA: TGTGCCTGGAGGCAGGGGGATGGCTACACCTTC.

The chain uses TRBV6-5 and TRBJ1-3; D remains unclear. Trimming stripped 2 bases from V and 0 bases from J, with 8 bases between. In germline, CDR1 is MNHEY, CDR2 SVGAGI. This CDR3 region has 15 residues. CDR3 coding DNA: TGTGCCAGCAGTTACGTTTTGGGCTCTGGAAACACCATATATTTT. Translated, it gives CASSYVLGSGNTIYF.

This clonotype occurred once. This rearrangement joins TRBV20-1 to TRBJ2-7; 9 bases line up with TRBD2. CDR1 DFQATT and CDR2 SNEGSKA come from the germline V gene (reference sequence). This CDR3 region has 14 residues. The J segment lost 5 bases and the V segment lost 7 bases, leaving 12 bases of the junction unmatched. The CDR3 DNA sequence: TGCAGTGGTGGTGGTAGCGGGAGAATCGACGAGCAGTACTTC. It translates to CSGGGSGRIDEQYF.

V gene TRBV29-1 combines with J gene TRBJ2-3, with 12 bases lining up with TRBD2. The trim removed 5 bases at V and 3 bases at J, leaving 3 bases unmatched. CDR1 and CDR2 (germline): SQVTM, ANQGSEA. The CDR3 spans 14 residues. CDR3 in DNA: TGCAGCGTTTGGACTAGCGGGAAAACAGATACGCAGTATTTT. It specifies CSVWTSGKTDTQYF.

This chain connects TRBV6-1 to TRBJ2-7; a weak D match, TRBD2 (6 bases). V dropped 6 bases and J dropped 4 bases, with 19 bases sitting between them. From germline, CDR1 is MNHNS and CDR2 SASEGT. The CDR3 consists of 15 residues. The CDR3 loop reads CASRPTGSGGYEQYF. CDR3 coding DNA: TGTGCCAGCAGACCTACCGGGAGTGGGGGTTACGAGCAGTACTTC.

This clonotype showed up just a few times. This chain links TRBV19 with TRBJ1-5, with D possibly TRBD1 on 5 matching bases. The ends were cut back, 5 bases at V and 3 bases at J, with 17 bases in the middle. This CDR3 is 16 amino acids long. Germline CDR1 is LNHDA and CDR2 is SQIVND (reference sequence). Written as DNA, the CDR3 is TGTGCCAGTAGTTCCACGGGGCAGGGCGTCAATCAGCCCCAGCATTTT. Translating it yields CASSSTGQGVNQPQHF.

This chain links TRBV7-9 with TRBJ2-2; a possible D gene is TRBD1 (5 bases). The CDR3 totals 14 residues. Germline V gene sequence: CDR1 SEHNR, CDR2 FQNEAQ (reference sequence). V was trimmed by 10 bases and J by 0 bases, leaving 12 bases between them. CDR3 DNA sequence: TGTGCCATCCTAGACAGCCCGAACACCGGGGAGCTGTTTTTT. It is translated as CAILDSPNTGELFF.

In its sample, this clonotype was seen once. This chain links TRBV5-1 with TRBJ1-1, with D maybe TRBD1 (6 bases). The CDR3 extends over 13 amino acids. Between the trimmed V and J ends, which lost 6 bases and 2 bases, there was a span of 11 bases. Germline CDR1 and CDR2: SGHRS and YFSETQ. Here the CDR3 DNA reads TGCGCCAGCACCCCGGACAGAAACACTGAAGCTTTCTTT. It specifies CASTPDRNTEAFF.

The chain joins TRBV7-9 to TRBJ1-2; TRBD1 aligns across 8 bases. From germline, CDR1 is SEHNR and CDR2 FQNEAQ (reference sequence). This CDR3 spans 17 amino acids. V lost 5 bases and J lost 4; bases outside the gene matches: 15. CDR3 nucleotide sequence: TGTGCCAGCAGCCGTTCCAGGACAGGGAGAGTGGGCTATGGCTACACCTTC. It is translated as CASSRSRTGRVGYGYTF.

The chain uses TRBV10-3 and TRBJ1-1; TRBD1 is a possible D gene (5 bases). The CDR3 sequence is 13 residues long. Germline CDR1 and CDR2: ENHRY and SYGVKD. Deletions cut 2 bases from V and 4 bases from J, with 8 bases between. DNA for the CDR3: TGTGCCATCAGTGAGAGGGACGGCACTGAAGCTTTCTTT. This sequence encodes CAISERDGTEAFF.

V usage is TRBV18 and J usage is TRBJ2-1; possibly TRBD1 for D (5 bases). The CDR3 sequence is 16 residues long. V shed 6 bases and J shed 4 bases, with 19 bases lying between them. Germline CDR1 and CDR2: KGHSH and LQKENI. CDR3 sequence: CASSPTTGVWYNEQFF. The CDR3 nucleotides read TGTGCCAGCTCCCCCACCACAGGAGTGTGGTACAATGAGCAGTTCTTC.

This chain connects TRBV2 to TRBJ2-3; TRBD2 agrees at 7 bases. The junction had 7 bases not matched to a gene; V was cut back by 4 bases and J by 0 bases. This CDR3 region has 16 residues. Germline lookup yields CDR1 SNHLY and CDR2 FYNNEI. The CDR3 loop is CASSGWREPSTDTQYF. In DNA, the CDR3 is TGTGCCAGCAGTGGTTGGCGGGAGCCTAGCACAGATACGCAGTATTTT.

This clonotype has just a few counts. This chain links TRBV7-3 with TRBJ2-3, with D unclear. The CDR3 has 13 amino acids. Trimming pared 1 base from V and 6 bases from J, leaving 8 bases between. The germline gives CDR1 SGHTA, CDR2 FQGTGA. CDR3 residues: CASSLNVEDTQYF. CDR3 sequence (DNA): TGTGCCAGCAGCTTAAATGTTGAGGATACGCAGTATTTT. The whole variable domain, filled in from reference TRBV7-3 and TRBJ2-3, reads GAGVSQTPSNKVTEKGKYVELRCDPISGHTALYWYRQSLGQGPEFLIYFQGTGAADDSGLPNDRFFAVRPEGSVSTLKIQRTERGDSAVYLCASSLNVEDTQYFGPGTRLTVL.

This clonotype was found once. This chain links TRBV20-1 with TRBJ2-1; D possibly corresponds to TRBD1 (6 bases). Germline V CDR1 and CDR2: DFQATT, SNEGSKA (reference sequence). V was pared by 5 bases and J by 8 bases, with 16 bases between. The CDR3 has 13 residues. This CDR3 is CSAAAGANDEQFF. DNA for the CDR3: TGCAGTGCTGCCGCAGGGGCTAACGATGAGCAGTTCTTC.

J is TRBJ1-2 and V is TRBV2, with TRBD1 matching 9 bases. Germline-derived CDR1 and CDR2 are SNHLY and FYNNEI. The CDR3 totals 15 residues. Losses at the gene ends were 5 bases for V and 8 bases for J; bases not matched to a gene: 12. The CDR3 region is CASSKQGAGTWGYTF. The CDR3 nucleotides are TGTGCCAGCAGTAAACAGGGGGCGGGAACATGGGGCTACACCTTC. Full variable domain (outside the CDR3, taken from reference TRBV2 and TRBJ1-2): EPEVTQTPSHQVTQMGQEVILRCVPISNHLYFYWYRQILGQKVEFLVSFYNNEISEKSEIFDDQFSVERPDGSNFTLKIRSTKLEDSAMYFCASSKQGAGTWGYTFGSGTRLTVV.

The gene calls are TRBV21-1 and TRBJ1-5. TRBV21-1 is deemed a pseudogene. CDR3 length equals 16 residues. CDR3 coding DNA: TGTGCCAGCAGCAAAAAGGAGGTTTATAGCAATCAGCCCCAGCATTTT. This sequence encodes CASSKKEVYSNQPQHF.

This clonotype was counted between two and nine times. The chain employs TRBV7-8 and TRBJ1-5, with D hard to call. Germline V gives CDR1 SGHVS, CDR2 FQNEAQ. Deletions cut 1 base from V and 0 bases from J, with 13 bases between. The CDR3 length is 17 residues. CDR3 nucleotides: TGTGCCAGCAGCTTAGGGGTCATGGGAAGTAGCAATCAGCCCCAGCATTTT. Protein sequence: CASSLGVMGSSNQPQHF.

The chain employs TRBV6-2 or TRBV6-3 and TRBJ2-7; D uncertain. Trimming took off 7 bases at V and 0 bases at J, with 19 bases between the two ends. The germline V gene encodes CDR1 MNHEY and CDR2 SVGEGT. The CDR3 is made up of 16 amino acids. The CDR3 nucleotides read TGTGCCAGCACCGAATGGACCTCGCTCTTCTCCTACGAGCAGTACTTC. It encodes CASTEWTSLFSYEQYF.